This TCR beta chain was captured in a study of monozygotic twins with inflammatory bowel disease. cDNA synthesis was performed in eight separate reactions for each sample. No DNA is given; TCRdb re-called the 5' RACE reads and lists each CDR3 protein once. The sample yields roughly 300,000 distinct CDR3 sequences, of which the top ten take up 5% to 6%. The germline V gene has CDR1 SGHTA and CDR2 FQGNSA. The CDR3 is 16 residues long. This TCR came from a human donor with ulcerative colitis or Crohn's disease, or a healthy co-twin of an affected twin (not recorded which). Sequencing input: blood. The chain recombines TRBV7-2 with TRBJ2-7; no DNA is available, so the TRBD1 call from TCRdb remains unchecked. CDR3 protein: CASSYFIQGALGEQYF. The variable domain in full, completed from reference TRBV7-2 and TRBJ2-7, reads GAGVSQSPSNKVTEKGKDVELRCDPISGHTALYWYRQSLGQGLEFLIYFQGNSAPDKSGLPSDRFSAERTGGSVSTLTIQRTQQEDSAVYLCASSYFIQGALGEQYFGPGTRLTVT.